These T cell receptor beta chains were read from a single sample in a study of cytomegalovirus exposure and HLA in healthy donors. TCRdb's copy holds only in-frame clones and misses some; the assay was immunoSEQ multiplex PCR. The sample lists about 300,000 clones; 86% were seen once. Sequencing was done on a sample of PBMCs. These receptors all come from a middle-aged man in good health and CMV-seropositive. Both conserved end residues are part of each CDR3.

v_call: TRBV5-4
cdr3_aa: CASSSPGQGAFGTEAFF

v_call: TRBV6-5
cdr3_aa: CASSLSGVQPQHF

v_call: TRBV5-1
cdr3_aa: CASSRLAGQETQYF

v_call: TRBV6-5
cdr3_aa: CASSYSRQGDTGELFF

v_call: TRBV10-3
cdr3_aa: CAISESGQNSNQPQHF

v_call: TRBV19
cdr3_aa: CASSIAGASQPQHF

v_call: TRBV27
cdr3_aa: CASSSTGTEAFF

v_call: TRBV18
cdr3_aa: CASSYEGNTEAFF

v_call: TRBV27
cdr3_aa: CASSLYPGSNTGELFF

v_call: TRBV13
cdr3_aa: CASSFSQGGTNEKLFF

v_call: TRBV7-9
cdr3_aa: CASSAGTGGYNEQFF

v_call: TRBV6-1
cdr3_aa: CASRDSLNTEAFF

v_call: TRBV6-5
cdr3_aa: CASSWTGGPYEQYF

v_call: TRBV5-1
cdr3_aa: CASSLEDRVDNEQFF

v_call: TRBV28
cdr3_aa: CASSLSSRYYNYGYTF

v_call: TRBV7-9
cdr3_aa: CSSSLRRDLDNEQFF

v_call: TRBV5-1
cdr3_aa: CASSLEVQGIYGYTF

v_call: TRBV9
cdr3_aa: CASSVAGTNTGELFF

v_call: TRBV7-2
cdr3_aa: CASSLDRQGVTGELFF

v_call: TRBV6-5
cdr3_aa: CAGSYGQGAKGTEQYF

v_call: TRBV18
cdr3_aa: CASSPTGESNTGELFF

v_call: TRBV5-1
cdr3_aa: CASSLGRGYGYTF

v_call: TRBV5-4
cdr3_aa: CASSLDLASSGELFF

v_call: TRBV5-1
cdr3_aa: CASSATDRGEGNTIYF

v_call: TRBV29-1
cdr3_aa: CSVDGAGEFQETQYF

v_call: TRBV4-3
cdr3_aa: CASSQGQREGGGWYNEQFF

v_call: TRBV2
cdr3_aa: CASKLDFYEQYF

v_call: TRBV9
cdr3_aa: CASSVGERERGNEQFF

v_call: TRBV28
cdr3_aa: CASSRGGSADTQYF

v_call: TRBV5-6
cdr3_aa: CASSFTSGRGTDTQYF

v_call: TRBV6-5
cdr3_aa: CASFETQGSYNEQFF

v_call: TRBV27
cdr3_aa: CASSKKAGEKLFF

v_call: TRBV28
cdr3_aa: CASSPGLAGVNEQFF

v_call: TRBV19
cdr3_aa: CASSSPGEKRWELFF

v_call: TRBV11-2
cdr3_aa: CASSLDKWGLAADTQYF

v_call: TRBV5-1
cdr3_aa: CASSPDRGPNTEAFF

v_call: TRBV19
cdr3_aa: CASRPTGGYEQYF

v_call: TRBV9
cdr3_aa: CASSVRGQGVSYNEQFF

v_call: TRBV2
cdr3_aa: CASRSPSSGGYEQYF

v_call: TRBV19
cdr3_aa: CASIPRDRGGYRNTEAFF

v_call: TRBV6-5
cdr3_aa: CASSYYRFSGANVLTF

v_call: TRBV28
cdr3_aa: CASSFPPYREKRNQPQHF

v_call: TRBV30
cdr3_aa: CAWSVQTTEYGKLFF

v_call: TRBV6-5
cdr3_aa: CASSRPSGTEAFF

v_call: TRBV14
cdr3_aa: CASSQDHGTATYEQYF

v_call: TRBV27
cdr3_aa: CASSPSTLGRGTYNEQFF

v_call: TRBV7-8
cdr3_aa: CASSLTSGRNIGRGELFF

v_call: TRBV6-1
cdr3_aa: CASSGGDGLPRDYGYTF

v_call: TRBV2
cdr3_aa: CASSDPGGTNTGELFF

v_call: TRBV10-3
cdr3_aa: CATSRQEAGRSEQYF

v_call: TRBV2
cdr3_aa: CASSQGNYRADEAFF

v_call: TRBV21-1
cdr3_aa: CASSKARDRESDEQFF

v_call: TRBV7-9
cdr3_aa: CASSLVSGVIAEAFF

v_call: TRBV28
cdr3_aa: CASSSFPRSTDTQYF

v_call: TRBV4-1
cdr3_aa: CASSQPTKNQPQHF

v_call: TRBV14
cdr3_aa: CASSQTSPNTGELFF

v_call: TRBV4-1
cdr3_aa: CASSQATSGISYEQYF